The 23 T cell receptor beta chains below were found in one sample sequenced in a study of blood T cell repertoires in COVID-19. Repertoires were generated with immunoSEQ multiplex PCR, while TCRdb's copy carries only in-frame clones and drops some. The table has approximately 330,000 clones, 65% to 90% seen once; the top ten hold approximately 4.6%. The sample comprised PBMCs or T cells enriched from blood (not recorded which). The receptors originated from a woman between 40 and 50 years old with acute COVID-19.

This sequence joins TRBV7-9 and TRBJ2-1; 8 bases align to TRBD2. Germline V gene data show CDR1 as SEHNR and CDR2 as FQNEAQ (reference sequence). The CDR3 has 16 residues. V was pared by 8 bases and J by 0 bases, with 9 bases of the junction left unmatched. CDR3 coding DNA: TGTGCCAGCCTGCCGGGGGGGTGGAGCTCCTACAATGAGCAGTTCTTC. This gives the protein CASLPGGWSSYNEQFF.

The rearrangement links TRBV11-3 to TRBJ2-2, with 10 bases lining up with TRBD2. The germline V gene encodes CDR1 SGHNT and CDR2 YENEEA. The CDR3 is 15 residues long. V shed 1 base and J 6 bases; nucleotides not matched to a gene: 2. The CDR3 here is CASSLAGTSAGELFF. In nucleotides, the CDR3 is TGTGCCAGCAGCTTAGCCGGGACTAGCGCCGGGGAGCTGTTTTTT. The variable domain in full, completed from reference TRBV11-3 and TRBJ2-2, reads EAGVVQSPRYKIIEKKQPVAFWCNPISGHNTLYWYLQNLGQGPELLIRYENEEAVDDSQLPKDRFSAERLKGVDSTLKIQPAELGDSAVYLCASSLAGTSAGELFFGEGSRLTVL.

This clone was seen only once. V and J are TRBV18 and TRBJ2-2; 7 nucleotides align to TRBD2. V lost 2 bases to trimming and J lost 2 bases; unmatched junction nucleotides: 5. The germline V gene has CDR1 KGHSH and CDR2 LQKENI. The CDR3 is 16 residues long. CDR3 sequence (DNA): TGTGCCAGCTCACCAATCGGGGGGACCAACACCGGGGAGCTGTTTTTT. Translating it yields CASSPIGGTNTGELFF.

This sequence joins TRBV6-2 or TRBV6-3 and TRBJ2-5, with 7 bases identical to TRBD1. With the DNA end fitting TRBJ2-7 better, the J assignment may be wrong. CDR1 and CDR2 from the germline V gene are MNHEY and SVGEGT. The CDR3 is made up of 14 amino acids. The CDR3 here is CASSDRDRVYEQYF. The CDR3 nucleotides are TGTGCCAGCAGTGACCGGGACAGAGTCTACGAGCAGTACTTC.

This clone was observed a handful of times. The rearrangement uses TRBV7-6 and TRBJ2-1, with TRBD1 matching 7 bases. Unmatched junction bases numbered 6, after V lost 1 base and J lost 6 bases. The V gene's germline CDR1 is SGHVS and CDR2 FNYEAQ. The CDR3 has 15 amino acids. The CDR3 spells CASSLETGQTNEQFF. DNA of the CDR3: TGTGCCAGCAGCTTAGAAACGGGACAGACCAATGAGCAGTTCTTC.

The chain is built from TRBV6-1 and TRBJ1-3; D ambiguous. The length of the CDR3 is 15 residues. Germline CDR1 is MNHNS and CDR2 is SASEGT. V was clipped by 1 base and J by 0 bases, with 7 bases between them. CDR3 nucleotides: TGTGCCAGCAGTGAAGTTCCCGGCTCTGGAAACACCATATATTTT. Amino acids: CASSEVPGSGNTIYF.

This clone has a handful of counts. The chain joins TRBV4-2 to TRBJ1-4, with a tentative D call TRBD1 (6 bases). The ends were cut back, 0 bases at V and 5 bases at J, with 13 bases in the middle. Germline CDR1 and CDR2: LGHNA and YNFKEQ. The CDR3 runs 16 residues. CDR3 bases: TGTGCCAGCAGCCAAGAAGGGCAGGGGACGAATGAAAAACTGTTTTTT. This codes for CASSQEGQGTNEKLFF.

This sequence joins TRBV19 and TRBJ1-2; 7 bases match TRBD1. V trimming: 4 bases; J trimming: 2 bases; junction bases outside the gene matches: 1. This CDR3 is built from 13 residues. Germline loops: CDR1 LNHDA, CDR2 SQIVND (reference sequence). The CDR3 protein is CASSTTGNYGYTF. CDR3 DNA sequence: TGTGCCAGTAGTACGACAGGGAACTATGGCTACACCTTC.

The chain joins TRBV2 to TRBJ1-2; 7 positions agree with TRBD1. This CDR3 is 11 amino acids long. Unmatched junction bases numbered 2, after V lost 8 bases and J lost 5 bases. CDR1 and CDR2 from the germline V gene are SNHLY and FYNNEI. CDR3 residues: CASWGQYGYTF. CDR3 DNA sequence: TGTGCCAGCTGGGGACAGTATGGCTACACCTTC.

This clone was seen only once. This chain links TRBV5-1 with TRBJ1-4; D is undetermined. The CDR3 has 15 amino acids. V was clipped by 0 bases and J by 4 bases, with 10 bases between them. The V gene's germline CDR1 is SGHRS and CDR2 YFSETQ. The CDR3 DNA is TGCGCCAGCAGCTTGGGCCGGGGAGGTAATGAAAAACTGTTTTTT. Amino acids: CASSLGRGGNEKLFF.

CDR3 loop: CASSDPSGTGGTGELFF. CDR3 bases: TGTGCCAGTAGCGACCCATCCGGGACAGGGGGTACCGGGGAGCTGTTTTTT. The chain couples TRBV19 to TRBJ2-2; 11 bases match TRBD1. V lost 6 bases to trimming and J lost 5 bases; unmatched junction nucleotides: 11. This CDR3 has 17 residues. Germline V gene sequence: CDR1 LNHDA, CDR2 SQIVND (reference sequence).

The chain has TRBV10-3 and TRBJ2-1; 7 nucleotides match TRBD2. This CDR3 region has 14 residues. Germline assignment: CDR1 ENHRY and CDR2 SYGVKD. The V gene end was trimmed by 4 bases and the J gene end by 8 bases; junction bases not matched to a gene: 8. The chain's CDR3 is CAISGGSRRDEQFF. CDR3 coding DNA: TGTGCCATCAGTGGCGGGAGTAGGAGGGATGAGCAGTTCTTC.

The rearrangement links TRBV28 to TRBJ2-1; 10 nucleotides match TRBD2. The germline V gene encodes CDR1 MDHEN and CDR2 SYDVKM. The CDR3 is 13 amino acids. Trimming cost V 10 bases and J 6 bases; bases outside gene matches: 6. CDR3 sequence (DNA): TGTGCCACCGAAGCGGGAGGGCCCAATGAGCAGTTCTTC. Its translation is CATEAGGPNEQFF.

The V call is TRBV6-1, the J call TRBJ1-2, with TRBD1 matching 10 bases. V lost 1 base to trimming and J lost 8 bases; unmatched junction nucleotides: 4. Germline-derived CDR1 and CDR2 are MNHNS and SASEGT. The CDR3 has 14 amino acids. The CDR3: CASSEGQGANGYTF. The CDR3, as DNA: TGTGCCAGCAGTGAAGGACAGGGGGCTAACGGCTACACCTTC.

This chain uses TRBV3-1 (or the pseudogene TRBV3-2) with TRBJ2-2, with 9 bases that match TRBD1. V shed 4 bases and J 5 bases; nucleotides not matched to a gene: 5. This CDR3 region has 15 residues. Germline CDR1 LGHDT, CDR2 YNNKEL (reference sequence). The CDR3 bases are TGTGCCAGCAGCCGGTGGACAGGGGCGACCGGGGAGCTGTTTTTT. Protein: CASSRWTGATGELFF.

This clone appeared a few times. This sequence joins TRBV6-2 or TRBV6-3 and TRBJ1-2; D not certain. The ends were cut back, 4 bases at V and 4 bases at J, with 10 bases in the middle. Looked up from germline, CDR1 is MNHEY and CDR2 is SVGEGT. The CDR3 has 13 residues. The CDR3 bases are TGTGCCAGCAGTTCGAGGGTGACCTATGGCTACACCTTC. The encoded protein is CASSSRVTYGYTF.

The rearrangement joins TRBV27 to TRBJ1-1, with 8 bases fitting TRBD1. Looked up from germline, CDR1 is MNHEY and CDR2 is SMNVEV (reference sequence). The V segment lost 5 bases and the J segment 5 bases; nucleotides outside the gene matches: 10. The CDR3 runs to 15 residues. CDR3 amino acids: CASSPSWTGRTEAFF. DNA of the CDR3: TGTGCCAGCAGTCCTTCTTGGACAGGGAGGACTGAAGCTTTCTTT.

The CDR3 bases are TGCGCCAGCAGCTTGGTAGGGACAGGCCTTAATGAAAAACTGTTTTTT. Translation gives CASSLVGTGLNEKLFF. This chain connects TRBV5-1 to TRBJ1-4; 8 bases align to TRBD1. The CDR3 consists of 16 residues. V gave up 0 bases and J gave up 4 bases; unmatched junction bases: 5. Germline V gene data show CDR1 as SGHRS and CDR2 as YFSETQ.

The chain recombines TRBV7-8 with TRBJ2-6; 7 nucleotides align to TRBD1. CDR1 and CDR2 from the germline V gene are SGHVS and FQNEAQ. The CDR3 has 18 amino acids. Trimming cost V 0 bases and J 4 bases; bases outside gene matches: 9. CDR3 nucleotides: TGTGCCAGCAGCTTAGCGCTGAAACCGGGACAGGGGGCCAACGTCCTGACTTTC. Its protein is CASSLALKPGQGANVLTF. Full variable domain (outside the CDR3, taken from reference TRBV7-8 and TRBJ2-6): GAGVSQSPRYKVAKRGQDVALRCDPISGHVSLFWYQQALGQGPEFLTYFQNEAQLDKSGLPSDRFFAERPEGSVSTLKIQRTQQEDSAVYLCASSLALKPGQGANVLTFGAGSRLTVL.

The chain has TRBV15 and TRBJ2-1; 11 positions match TRBD2. The germline V gene encodes CDR1 LNHNV and CDR2 YYDKDF (reference sequence). The V and J ends lost 9 bases and 6 bases, in that order; junction bases with no gene match: 7. This CDR3 comprises 14 residues. CDR3 region: CATTGTSGTNEQFF. The CDR3 coding sequence is TGTGCCACAACCGGGACTAGCGGAACCAATGAGCAGTTCTTC.

The chain employs TRBV19 and TRBJ1-2; TRBD1 matches at 8 bases. Germline CDR1 is LNHDA and CDR2 is SQIVND (reference sequence). The ends lost 1 base at V and 8 bases at J; junction bases unmatched: 9. This CDR3 has 15 residues. For the CDR3, the DNA is TGTGCCAGTAGTATAGGTCACGGACAGGGACGAGGCTACACCTTC. Translation gives CASSIGHGQGRGYTF.

The chain couples TRBV29-1 to TRBJ1-2; 7 bases are a match to TRBD1. CDR3 size: 16 residues. CDR1 is SQVTM, CDR2 ANQGSEA, per germline. With 4 bases clipped from V and 2 bases from J, the junction kept 13 bases outside the gene matches. CDR3 nucleotides: TGCAGCGTTGCGCGGGGTGGGACAGCTCTAAACTATGGCTACACCTTC. Its translation is CSVARGGTALNYGYTF.

This chain uses TRBV7-2 with TRBJ1-4; D might be TRBD1 (5 bases). Germline V gene sequence: CDR1 SGHTA, CDR2 FQGNSA. The V end was cut by 1 base, the J end by 5 bases, with 14 bases between. This CDR3 is built from 16 residues. The CDR3 nucleotides are TGTGCCAGCAGCTTAGGGGGATTGGGGGGGAATGAAAAACTGTTTTTT. It translates to CASSLGGLGGNEKLFF.